Each of the 4 T cell receptor beta chains below was sequenced from the same sample in a study of shared clonotypes between healthy human individuals. CD8 cells classed as naive were CD45RO-negative and positively selected for CCR7, excluding terminally differentiated effector memory CD45RA+ cells. Using immunoSEQ multiplex PCR, the repertoire was profiled, and TCRdb retains in-frame clones only, with some absent. This sample carries nearly 2 million clones, roughly 94% of them seen once, and the ten largest clones take roughly 1.2%. What was sequenced was naive CD8+ T cells sorted from blood. These receptors came from a man between 18 and 29 years old in good health.

This chain connects TRBV18 to TRBJ1-3; D gene ambiguous. Between the trimmed V and J ends, which lost 3 bases and 3 bases, there was a span of 15 bases. This CDR3 is 16 amino acids long. CDR1 KGHSH and CDR2 LQKENI come from the germline V gene. Here the CDR3 reads CASSPPVGGVGNTIYF. CDR3 sequence (DNA): TGTGCCAGCTCACCCCCCGTAGGCGGGGTTGGAAACACCATATATTTT. The full variable domain, completed using reference TRBV18 and TRBJ1-3, is NAGVMQNPRHLVRRRGQEARLRCSPMKGHSHVYWYRQLPEEGLKFMVYLQKENIIDESGMPKERFSAEFPKEGPSILRIQQVVRGDSAAYFCASSPPVGGVGNTIYFGEGSWLTVV.

This chain connects TRBV4-1 to TRBJ1-2, with D hard to call. V dropped 4 bases and J dropped 3 bases, with 15 bases sitting between them. CDR3 length: 15 amino acids. From germline, CDR1 is MGHRA and CDR2 YSYEKL. CDR3 coding DNA: TGCGCCAGCAGCCTACTGATCGGCGGCGACTATGGCTACACCTTC. Its protein is CASSLLIGGDYGYTF.

V usage is TRBV4-3 and J usage is TRBJ2-5, with 7 nucleotides matching TRBD1. This CDR3 is 17 amino acids long. Trimming at V came to 0 bases and at J to 5 bases, leaving 12 bases not matched to a gene. The V gene's germline CDR1 is LGHNA and CDR2 YSLEER. CDR3 nucleotides: TGCGCCAGCAGCCAAGATTGGGCAGGGGGTCCAGGTGAGACCCAGTACTTC. Its translation: CASSQDWAGGPGETQYF.

This chain uses TRBV5-4 with TRBJ2-7; D ambiguous. The CDR3 covers 14 residues. The V end lost 4 bases, the J end lost 0 bases, and 11 bases lay between the germline ends. The germline CDR1 and CDR2 sequences are SGHNT and YYREEE (reference sequence). This CDR3 reads CASSGPTSSYEQYF. DNA of the CDR3: TGTGCCAGCAGCGGCCCGACAAGCTCCTACGAGCAGTACTTC.